This paragraph covers one T cell receptor beta chain sequence. The antigen is undetermined. Authors' processing steps: ImmunoSEQ output held junction-only sequences without quality scores, so filtering differed. Clones were read by immunoSEQ multiplex PCR, and TCRdb kept only the in-frame ones, dropping some. V, J and clone size are taken as reported in that table, and D and trimming were inferred from the DNA itself. The sample holds approximately 600,000 clones, roughly 96% seen once. These data are taken from a study of shared clonotypes between healthy human individuals. Study-level findings and limits: Clonotypes which were not shared had lower generation probabilities than clonotypes that all four donors shared. Around 5.3% of naive CD4 clonotypes were shared across several donors. Rarefaction showed sorted-subset sequencing was incomplete despite large depth.

CDR1 is SGHAT, CDR2 FQNNGV, per germline. CDR3 size: 15 residues. Trimming at V came to 1 base and at J to 6 bases, leaving 3 bases not matched to a gene. CD45RO negativity and positive selection for CCR7 defined naive CD8 cells, a population that excluded terminally differentiated effector memory CD45RA+ cells. This sequence was found in a woman aged 25-40 years in good health. Sequences were obtained from naive CD8+ T cells sorted from blood. The rearrangement uses TRBV11-2 and TRBJ1-2; TRBD1 agrees at 12 bases. The CDR3 nucleotides read TGTGCCAGCAGCTTAGTAGGGACAGGGGGCGATGGCTACACCTTC. Encoded protein: CASSLVGTGGDGYTF.